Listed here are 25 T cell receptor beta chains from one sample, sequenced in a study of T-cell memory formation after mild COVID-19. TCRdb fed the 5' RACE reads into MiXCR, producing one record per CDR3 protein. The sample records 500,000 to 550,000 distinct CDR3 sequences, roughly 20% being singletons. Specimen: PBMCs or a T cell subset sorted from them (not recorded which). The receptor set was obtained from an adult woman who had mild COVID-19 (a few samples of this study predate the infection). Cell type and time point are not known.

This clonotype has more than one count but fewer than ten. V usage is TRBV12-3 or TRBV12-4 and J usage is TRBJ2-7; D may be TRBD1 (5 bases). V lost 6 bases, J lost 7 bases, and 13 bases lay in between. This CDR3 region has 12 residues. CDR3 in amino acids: CASSDTPGEQYF. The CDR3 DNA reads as TGTGCCAGCAGCGACACCCCAGGGGAGCAGTACTTC.

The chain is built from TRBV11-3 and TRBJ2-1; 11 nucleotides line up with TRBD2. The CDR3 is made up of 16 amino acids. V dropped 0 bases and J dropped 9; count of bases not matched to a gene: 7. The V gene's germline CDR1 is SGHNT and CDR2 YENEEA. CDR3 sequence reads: CASSLDSGRARSEQFF. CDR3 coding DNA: TGTGCCAGCAGCTTAGATAGCGGGAGGGCGAGAAGTGAGCAGTTCTTC.

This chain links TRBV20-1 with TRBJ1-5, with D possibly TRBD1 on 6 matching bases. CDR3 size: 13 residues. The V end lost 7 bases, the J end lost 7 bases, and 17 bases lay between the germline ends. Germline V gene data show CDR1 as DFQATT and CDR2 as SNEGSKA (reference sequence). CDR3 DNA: TGCAGTGGAGGGGGATCGGGGGACCAGCCCCAGCATTTT. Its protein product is CSGGGSGDQPQHF.

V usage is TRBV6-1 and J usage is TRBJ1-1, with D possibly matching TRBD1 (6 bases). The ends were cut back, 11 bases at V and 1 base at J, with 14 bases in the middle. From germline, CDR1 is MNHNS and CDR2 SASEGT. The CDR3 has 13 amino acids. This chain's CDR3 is CAAGARGNTEAFF. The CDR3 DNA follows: TGTGCCGCTGGGGCCAGGGGGAACACTGAAGCTTTCTTT.

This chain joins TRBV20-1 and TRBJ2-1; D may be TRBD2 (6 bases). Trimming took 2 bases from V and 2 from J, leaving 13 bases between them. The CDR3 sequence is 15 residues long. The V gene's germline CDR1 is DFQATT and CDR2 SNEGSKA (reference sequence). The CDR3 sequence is CSARPSGRPYNEQFF. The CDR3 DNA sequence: TGCAGTGCTAGACCTTCGGGGAGGCCCTACAATGAGCAGTTCTTC.

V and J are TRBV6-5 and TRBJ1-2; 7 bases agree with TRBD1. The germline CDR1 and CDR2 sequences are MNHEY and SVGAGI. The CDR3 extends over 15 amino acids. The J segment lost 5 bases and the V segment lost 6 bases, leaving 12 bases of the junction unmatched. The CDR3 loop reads CASRYLQTGRYGYTF. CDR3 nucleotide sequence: TGTGCCAGCAGATACCTCCAGACAGGGAGGTATGGCTACACCTTC.

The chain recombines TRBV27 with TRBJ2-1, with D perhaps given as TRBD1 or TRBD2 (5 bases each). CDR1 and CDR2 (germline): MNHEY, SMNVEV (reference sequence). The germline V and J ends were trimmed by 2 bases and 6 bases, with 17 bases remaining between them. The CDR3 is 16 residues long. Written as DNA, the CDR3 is TGTGCCAGCAGTTTAGTAGAGGGGCCGCTTAGCAATGAGCAGTTCTTC. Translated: CASSLVEGPLSNEQFF.

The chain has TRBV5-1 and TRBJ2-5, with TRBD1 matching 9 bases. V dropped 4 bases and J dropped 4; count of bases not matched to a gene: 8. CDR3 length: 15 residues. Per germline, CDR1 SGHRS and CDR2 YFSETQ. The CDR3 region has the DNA TGCGCCAGCAGCCCCGGGACAGGGATGGGAGAGACCCAGTACTTC. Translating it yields CASSPGTGMGETQYF.

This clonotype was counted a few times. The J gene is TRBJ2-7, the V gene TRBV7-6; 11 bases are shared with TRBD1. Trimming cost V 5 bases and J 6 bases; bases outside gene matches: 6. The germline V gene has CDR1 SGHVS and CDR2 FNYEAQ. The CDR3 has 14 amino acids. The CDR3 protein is CASSPGQGVGEQYF. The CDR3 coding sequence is TGTGCCAGCAGCCCGGGACAGGGGGTGGGCGAGCAGTACTTC.

In nucleotides, the CDR3 is TGTGCCAGCGGAGGACTTAGCTCCTACAATGAGCAGTTCTTC. Translation: CASGGLSSYNEQFF. The chain combines TRBV9 with TRBJ2-1; D is perhaps TRBD2 (5 bases). CDR1 is SGDLS, CDR2 YYNGEE, per germline. CDR3 size: 14 residues. The V end lost 7 bases, the J end lost 0 bases, and 11 bases lay between the germline ends.

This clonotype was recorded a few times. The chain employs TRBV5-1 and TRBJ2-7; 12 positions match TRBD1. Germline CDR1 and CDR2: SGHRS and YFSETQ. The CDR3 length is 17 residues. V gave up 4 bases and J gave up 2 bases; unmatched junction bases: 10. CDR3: CASSRDRGPGIPYEQYF. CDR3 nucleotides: TGCGCCAGCAGCCGGGACAGGGGGCCCGGGATTCCCTACGAGCAGTACTTC.

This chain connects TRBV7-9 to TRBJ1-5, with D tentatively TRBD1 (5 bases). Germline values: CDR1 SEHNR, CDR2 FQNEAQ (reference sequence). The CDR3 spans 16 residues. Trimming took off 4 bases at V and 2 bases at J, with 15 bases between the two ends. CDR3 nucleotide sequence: TGTGCCAGCAGCTCGGCGGGGGTACGGGGCAATCAGCCCCAGCATTTT. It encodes CASSSAGVRGNQPQHF.

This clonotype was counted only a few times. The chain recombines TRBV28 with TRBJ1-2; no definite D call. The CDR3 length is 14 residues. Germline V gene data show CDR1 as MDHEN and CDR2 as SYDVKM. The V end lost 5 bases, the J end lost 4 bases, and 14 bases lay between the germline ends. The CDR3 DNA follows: TGTGCCAGCAGTGCCCCTAGGGCCAGCTATGGCTACACCTTC. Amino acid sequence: CASSAPRASYGYTF.

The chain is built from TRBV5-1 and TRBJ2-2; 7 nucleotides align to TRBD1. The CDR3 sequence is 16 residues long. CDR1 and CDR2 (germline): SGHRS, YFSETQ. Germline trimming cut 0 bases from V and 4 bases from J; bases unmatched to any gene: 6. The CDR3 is CASSLVQGIGTGELFF. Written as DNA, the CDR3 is TGCGCCAGCAGCTTGGTACAGGGGATTGGCACCGGGGAGCTGTTTTTT.

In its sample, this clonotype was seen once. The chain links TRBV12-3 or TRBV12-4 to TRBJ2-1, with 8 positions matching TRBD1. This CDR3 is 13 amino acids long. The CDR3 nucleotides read TGTAACAGCAGTCGGACAGGGTGGAATGAGCAGTTCTTC. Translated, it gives CNSSRTGWNEQFF.

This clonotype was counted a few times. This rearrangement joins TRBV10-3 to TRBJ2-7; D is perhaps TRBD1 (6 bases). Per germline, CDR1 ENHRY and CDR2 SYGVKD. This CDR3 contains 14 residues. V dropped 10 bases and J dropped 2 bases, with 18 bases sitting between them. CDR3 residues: CATGPTDRPYEQYF. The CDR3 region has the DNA TGTGCCACGGGCCCCACGGACAGACCCTACGAGCAGTACTTC.

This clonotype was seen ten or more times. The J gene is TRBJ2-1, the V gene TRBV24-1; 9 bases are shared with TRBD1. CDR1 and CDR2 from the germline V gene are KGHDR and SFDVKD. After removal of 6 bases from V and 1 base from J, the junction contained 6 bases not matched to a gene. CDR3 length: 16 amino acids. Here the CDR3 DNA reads TGTGCCACCAGTCGACAGGGGGAAAGGTCCTACAATGAGCAGTTCTTC. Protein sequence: CATSRQGERSYNEQFF.

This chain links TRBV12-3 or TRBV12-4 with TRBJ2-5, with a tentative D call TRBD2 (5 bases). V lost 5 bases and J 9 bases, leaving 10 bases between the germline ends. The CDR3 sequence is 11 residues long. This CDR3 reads CASSEGPPQYF. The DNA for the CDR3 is TGTGCCAGCAGTGAGGGTCCTCCCCAGTACTTC.

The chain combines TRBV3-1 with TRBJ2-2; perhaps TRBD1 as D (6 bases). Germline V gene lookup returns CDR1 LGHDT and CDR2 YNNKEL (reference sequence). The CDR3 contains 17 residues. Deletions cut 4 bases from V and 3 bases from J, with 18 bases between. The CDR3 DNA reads TGTGCCAGCAGCCCCCCAGGGGTGTGGGATGACACCGGGGAGCTGTTTTTT. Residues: CASSPPGVWDDTGELFF.

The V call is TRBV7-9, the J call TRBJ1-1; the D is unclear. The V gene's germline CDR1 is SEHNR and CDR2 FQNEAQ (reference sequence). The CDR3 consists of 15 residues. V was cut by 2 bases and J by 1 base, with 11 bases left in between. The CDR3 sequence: CASSLSRASNTEAFF. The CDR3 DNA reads TGTGCCAGCAGCTTAAGCCGGGCCTCGAACACTGAAGCTTTCTTT.

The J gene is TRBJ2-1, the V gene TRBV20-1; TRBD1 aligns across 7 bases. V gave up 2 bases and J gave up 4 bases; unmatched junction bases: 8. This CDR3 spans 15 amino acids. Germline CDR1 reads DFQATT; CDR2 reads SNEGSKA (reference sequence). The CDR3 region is CSARYRTGVYNEQFF. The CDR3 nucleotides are TGCAGTGCTAGATATAGGACAGGCGTGTACAATGAGCAGTTCTTC.

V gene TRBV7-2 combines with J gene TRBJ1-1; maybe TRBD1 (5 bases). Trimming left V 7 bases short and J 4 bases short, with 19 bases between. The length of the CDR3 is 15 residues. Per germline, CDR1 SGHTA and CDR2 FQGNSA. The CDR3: CASTLRGSRPTEAFF. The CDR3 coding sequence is TGTGCCAGCACCCTTCGGGGCAGTCGTCCCACTGAAGCTTTCTTT.

CDR3 region: CASSTGTGAFGALHF. As DNA, the CDR3 is TGTGCCAGCAGCACCGGGACAGGGGCCTTCGGGGCCCTCCACTTT. This chain connects TRBV5-6 to TRBJ1-6; 10 positions agree with TRBD1. Germline V lookup: CDR1 SGHDT, CDR2 YYEEEE. V dropped 4 bases and J dropped 14; count of bases not matched to a gene: 12. There are 15 residues in the CDR3.

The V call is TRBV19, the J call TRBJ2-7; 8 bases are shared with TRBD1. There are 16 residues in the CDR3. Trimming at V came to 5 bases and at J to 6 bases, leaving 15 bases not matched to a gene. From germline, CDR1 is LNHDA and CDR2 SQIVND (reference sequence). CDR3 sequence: CASSFSGTGFSGEQYF. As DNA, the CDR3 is TGTGCCAGTAGTTTCTCCGGGACAGGTTTCTCCGGCGAGCAGTACTTC.

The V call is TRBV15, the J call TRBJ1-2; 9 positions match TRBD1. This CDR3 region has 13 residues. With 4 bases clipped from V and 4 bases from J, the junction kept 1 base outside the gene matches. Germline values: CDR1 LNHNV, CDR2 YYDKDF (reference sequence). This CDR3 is CATSKDRGYGYTF. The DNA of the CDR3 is TGTGCCACCAGCAAGGACAGGGGCTATGGCTACACCTTC.